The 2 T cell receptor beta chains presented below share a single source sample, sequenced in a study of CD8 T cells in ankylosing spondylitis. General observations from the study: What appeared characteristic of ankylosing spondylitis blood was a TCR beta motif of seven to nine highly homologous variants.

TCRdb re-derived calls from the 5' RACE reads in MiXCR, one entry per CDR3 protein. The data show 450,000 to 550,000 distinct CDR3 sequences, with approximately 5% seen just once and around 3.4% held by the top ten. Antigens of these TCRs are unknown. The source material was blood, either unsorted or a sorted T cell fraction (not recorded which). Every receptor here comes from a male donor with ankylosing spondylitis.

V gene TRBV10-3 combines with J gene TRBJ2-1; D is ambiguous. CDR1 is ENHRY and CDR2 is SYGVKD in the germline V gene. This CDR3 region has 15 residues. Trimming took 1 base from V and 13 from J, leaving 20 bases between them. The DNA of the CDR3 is TGTGCCATCAGTGAGTGGGCGGCAACTCAAGAGACCCAGTTCTTC. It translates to CAISEWAATQETQFF.

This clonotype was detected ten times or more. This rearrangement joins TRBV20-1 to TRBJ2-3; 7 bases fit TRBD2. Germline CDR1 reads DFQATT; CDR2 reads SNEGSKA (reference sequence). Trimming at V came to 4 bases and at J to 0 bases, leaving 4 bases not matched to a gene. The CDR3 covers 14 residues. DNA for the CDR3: TGCAGTGCTAACAGCGGGGCGAGCACAGATACGCAGTATTTT. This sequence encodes CSANSGASTDTQYF.